This TCR beta chain was documented in a study of cytomegalovirus exposure and HLA in healthy donors. Overall study findings and caveats: Productive status was seen about 90% or about 30% of the time for most TCR beta V segments in an earlier analysis. Per published accounts, TCR beta sequences correctly predicted the HLA-A and HLA-B alleles of most subjects. The study designated some 180 TCR beta chains cytomegalovirus-associated.

Turning to this clone: The antigen remains undetermined.

Vbeta (60) and Jbeta (13) primers were used in the PCR. How the authors handled the data: A later analysis counted 65 million to 80 million unique TCR beta chains, some 10 million shared. Sequenced by immunoSEQ multiplex PCR; TCRdb stores in-frame clones only, minus some. V and J calls and clone size are given by that table; D and trimming were obtained from the DNA. The table shows just over 150,000 clones, with roughly 80% occurring only once. The CDR3 length is 17 residues. Germline CDR1 and CDR2: LGHNA and YNFKEQ. V was clipped by 1 base and J by 2 bases; unmatched bases: 9. The origin of this receptor is a woman aged 45-65 years in good health and CMV-seropositive. The sequenced sample consisted of PBMCs. The chain recombines TRBV4-2 with TRBJ2-3; TRBD1 aligns across 7 bases. The CDR3 DNA is TGTGCCAGCAGCCAAGGAGGGGGCGGACTTTACACAGATACGCAGTATTTT. Translating it yields CASSQGGGGLYTDTQYF.